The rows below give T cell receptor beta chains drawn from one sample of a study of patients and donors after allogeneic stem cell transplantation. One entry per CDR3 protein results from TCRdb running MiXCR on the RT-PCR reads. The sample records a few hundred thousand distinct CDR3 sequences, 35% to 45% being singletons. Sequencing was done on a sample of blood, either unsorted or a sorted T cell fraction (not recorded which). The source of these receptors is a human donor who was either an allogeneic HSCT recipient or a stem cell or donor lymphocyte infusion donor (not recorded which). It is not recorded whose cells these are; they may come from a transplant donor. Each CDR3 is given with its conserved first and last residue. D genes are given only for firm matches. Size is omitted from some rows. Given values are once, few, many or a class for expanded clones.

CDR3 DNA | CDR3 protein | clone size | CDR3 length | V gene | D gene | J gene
TGTGCCACCAGCACCCATGGAGCCCAGCATTTT | CATSTHGAQHF | NA | 11 | TRBV15 | NA | TRBJ1-5
TGTGCCAGCAATAAGGGATTCCAGCCCCAGCATTTT | CASNKGFQPQHF | once | 12 | TRBV28 | NA | TRBJ1-5
TGTGCCACCAGCAGCGCGTACGAAGGGGATACGCAGTATTTT | CATSSAYEGDTQYF | NA | 14 | TRBV15 | NA | TRBJ2-3
TGTGCCAGCTCACCTCGGGACACAAATTCACCCCTCCACTTT | CASSPRDTNSPLHF | NA | 14 | TRBV18 | NA | TRBJ1-6
TGTGCCAGCAAAGGACTAGAAGTCGCCAATGAGCAGTTCTTC | CASKGLEVANEQFF | once | 14 | TRBV12-3/TRBV12-4 | TRBD2 | TRBJ2-1
TGCGCCAGCAGCCAAGATTGGGGAAGAAACAACAATGAGCAGTTCTTC | CASSQDWGRNNNEQFF | few | 16 | TRBV4-3 | NA | TRBJ2-1
TGTGCCAGTATGACAGGGTCCACTGAAGCTTTCTTT | CASMTGSTEAFF | few | 12 | TRBV19 | TRBD1 | TRBJ1-1
TGCGCCAGCTCGGCGAGGATGAACACTGAAGCTTTCTTT | CASSARMNTEAFF | NA | 13 | TRBV5-1 | NA | TRBJ1-1
TGTGCCAGCAGCTTAGACGATCCGGGACGCCCGGGGACCCAGTACTTC | CASSLDDPGRPGTQYF | NA | 16 | TRBV7-6 | NA | TRBJ2-5
TGTGCCAGCTCAATGGGACTCACTGAAGCTTTCTTT | CASSMGLTEAFF | few | 12 | TRBV6-1 | NA | TRBJ1-1
TGTGCCAGCAGTTTACAGCAGGTTCTGGAGACCCAGTACTTC | CASSLQQVLETQYF | NA | 14 | TRBV28 | NA | TRBJ2-5
TGTGCCATCAGTTTAAGGACAGGGGAGAGTGAGCAGTTCTTC | CAISLRTGESEQFF | few | 14 | TRBV10-3 | TRBD1 | TRBJ2-1
TGTGCCAGCAGCCCCCAGGGTGGGGGCTACACCTTC | CASSPQGGGYTF | NA | 12 | TRBV12-3/TRBV12-4 | NA | TRBJ1-2
TGTGCCAGCAGTTCATGGACTAGCGGGGGCTTCACCGGGGAGCTGTTTTTT | CASSSWTSGGFTGELFF | NA | 17 | TRBV27 | TRBD2 | TRBJ2-2
TGTGCCAGCAGCTTAGCGGGGGGGCGAGAGACCCAGTACTTC | CASSLAGGRETQYF | NA | 14 | TRBV13 | TRBD2 | TRBJ2-5
TGCGCCAGCAGCGCCGGGACAGGGTCCTACGAGCAGTACTTC | CASSAGTGSYEQYF | few | 14 | TRBV5-1 | TRBD1 | TRBJ2-7
TGCAGCGTTGAGCGGCTCTCCCAAAACGAGCAGTACTTC | CSVERLSQNEQYF | NA | 13 | TRBV29-1 | NA | TRBJ2-7
TGCGCCAGCAGCTTGGGGGCGGTCCAAGAGACCCAGTACTTC | CASSLGAVQETQYF | NA | 14 | TRBV5-1 | NA | TRBJ2-5
TGTGCCAGCAGCCGGGCTAGCGGTGAGCAGTACTTC | CASSRASGEQYF | NA | 12 | TRBV6-5 | TRBD2 | TRBJ2-7
TGTGCCAGCAGCCAAACAACAGGGGCTTCCTACGAGCAGTACTTC | CASSQTTGASYEQYF | NA | 15 | TRBV3-1 | TRBD1 | TRBJ2-7
TGCAGTGCTACCCCTCAGCGGGAGCAGTACTTC | CSATPQREQYF | once | 11 | TRBV20-1 | NA | TRBJ2-7
TGTGCCAGCAGTTTATCGATCGGAGCCCCTGAAGCTTTCTTT | CASSLSIGAPEAFF | NA | 14 | TRBV27 | NA | TRBJ1-1
TGTGCCAGCAGTCCGTGGTTACGTTCACCCCTCCACTTT | CASSPWLRSPLHF | NA | 13 | TRBV12-3/TRBV12-4 | NA | TRBJ1-6
TGCAGCGTTGGCCCCGGGACGGGAACCGGGGAGCTGTTTTTT | CSVGPGTGTGELFF | few | 14 | TRBV29-1 | NA | TRBJ2-2
TGTGCCAGCAGTTTTCTACAGAGGGGCGGGACTGAAGCTTTCTTT | CASSFLQRGGTEAFF | few | 15 | TRBV27 | NA | TRBJ1-1
TGTGCCTGGACCAGTGGACTAGCGGGGGTAGAAGAGACCCAGTACTTC | CAWTSGLAGVEETQYF | NA | 16 | TRBV30 | TRBD2 | TRBJ2-5
TGTGCCAGCAGTTACTGGGCCGGGCGGGGCGCTGAAGCTTTCTTT | CASSYWAGRGAEAFF | few | 15 | TRBV6-5 | NA | TRBJ1-1
TGTGCCAGCAGCTTAAATGGGGCGGTCACTGAAGCTTTCTTT | CASSLNGAVTEAFF | NA | 14 | TRBV7-2 | NA | TRBJ1-1
TGTGCCACCAGTGATATAACGGGGGCTCGCACAGATACGCAGTATTTT | CATSDITGARTDTQYF | NA | 16 | TRBV24-1 | NA | TRBJ2-3
TGTGCCAGCAGTACGGGACAGAACACTGAAGCTTTCTTT | CASSTGQNTEAFF | NA | 13 | TRBV6-5 | NA | TRBJ1-1
TGCGCCAGCAGCCAAGGGACAGGGCAGAGAGGGATGACTGAAGCTTTCTTT | CASSQGTGQRGMTEAFF | few | 17 | TRBV4-3 | TRBD1 | TRBJ1-1
TGTGCCAGCAGCCACGGGGGGGAGCAGTATTTT | CASSHGGEQYF | NA | 11 | TRBV6-5 | TRBD2 | TRBJ2-3
TGTGCCAGCAGCTTAGTTTTCGAAGCAGGGGCCGGCTCTGGAAACACCATATATTTT | CASSLVFEAGAGSGNTIYF | few | 19 | TRBV11-2 | NA | TRBJ1-3
TGTGCCAGCACCCTTTCGGGACACGGTGAAGCTTTCTTT | CASTLSGHGEAFF | NA | 13 | TRBV12-3/TRBV12-4 | NA | TRBJ1-1
TGTGCCAGCAGTCCCACCGTGGCAGGAGTGGGGCAGTTCTTC | CASSPTVAGVGQFF | NA | 14 | TRBV12-3/TRBV12-4 | NA | TRBJ2-1
TGCGCCAGCAGCCAGGATATAGCCTACGAGCAGTACTTC | CASSQDIAYEQYF | NA | 13 | TRBV4-3 | NA | TRBJ2-7
TGTGCCACCAGTGATTCCCCGGGACAGGGGGTGAAGACCCAGTACTTC | CATSDSPGQGVKTQYF | few | 16 | TRBV24-1 | TRBD1 | TRBJ2-5
TGCGCCAGCAGCTATCTTCTGGGGTCCTACGAGCAGTACTTC | CASSYLLGSYEQYF | few | 14 | TRBV4-1 | NA | TRBJ2-7
TGTGCCAGCAGCTCTAACAGGGTCTCCTACGAGCAGTACTTC | CASSSNRVSYEQYF | few | 14 | TRBV5-5 | NA | TRBJ2-7
TGCGCCAGCCGTGGACAGGATTACAATGAGCAGTTCTTC | CASRGQDYNEQFF | few | 13 | TRBV5-1 | TRBD1 | TRBJ2-1
TGTGCCAGCAGCCTCCTCAGGAGTAGCAATCAGCCCCAGCATTTT | CASSLLRSSNQPQHF | many | 15 | TRBV6-2/TRBV6-3 | NA | TRBJ1-5
TGTGCCAGTCAGTGGGGGGCCGATAGCAATCAGCCCCAGCATTTT | CASQWGADSNQPQHF | NA | 15 | TRBV4-2 | NA | TRBJ1-5
TGTGCCAGCAGCTTCCTTACCGACTCCTACAATGAGCAGTTCTTC | CASSFLTDSYNEQFF | NA | 15 | TRBV5-6 | NA | TRBJ2-1
TGCAGCGTAGCCGGGCGATACACCGGGGAGCTGTTTTTT | CSVAGRYTGELFF | NA | 13 | TRBV29-1 | NA | TRBJ2-2
TGTGCCAGCAGCCTCGACAGGGGGAAGTTGTTCACTGAAGCTTTCTTT | CASSLDRGKLFTEAFF | few | 16 | TRBV7-8 | TRBD1 | TRBJ1-1
TGTGCCAGCAGCCAAGAGAAACGGTTGTATGCCAAAAACATTCAGTACTTC | CASSQEKRLYAKNIQYF | NA | 17 | TRBV3-1 | NA | TRBJ2-4